The 6 T cell receptor beta chains reported below all come from one sample, sequenced in a study of blood T cell repertoires in COVID-19. The table came from immunoSEQ multiplex PCR; TCRdb's copy has only in-frame clones and leaves some out. The sample holds 260,000 or so clones, 70% to 90% seen once. The source material was peripheral blood. These receptors were obtained from a man younger than 35 with active or convalescent COVID-19.

The chain links TRBV3-1 (or the pseudogene TRBV3-2) to TRBJ1-2; D is perhaps TRBD1 (6 bases). The V gene's germline CDR1 is LGHDT and CDR2 YNNKEL (reference sequence). This CDR3 spans 13 amino acids. Trimming removed 4 bases at V and 8 bases at J, with 14 bases between. CDR3 region: CASSLQGSEGYTF. The CDR3 DNA sequence: TGTGCCAGCAGCCTACAGGGTTCCGAAGGCTACACCTTC.

This clone has just one count. V and J are TRBV12-3 or TRBV12-4 and TRBJ2-7; TRBD1 is a possible D gene (5 bases). There are 12 residues in the CDR3. V shed 1 base and J shed 5 bases, with 6 bases lying between them. The CDR3 spells CASSLEGDEQYF. Here the CDR3 DNA reads TGTGCCAGCAGTTTAGAAGGGGACGAGCAGTACTTC.

The chain carries TRBV19 and TRBJ1-2; a possible D gene is TRBD1 (6 bases). V was shortened by 1 base and J by 5 bases, with 11 bases between the two germline ends. Germline CDR1 reads LNHDA; CDR2 reads SQIVND (reference sequence). The CDR3 is 14 amino acids. This CDR3 reads CASSIGPGEYGYTF. CDR3 nucleotide sequence: TGTGCCAGTAGTATAGGTCCAGGGGAGTATGGCTACACCTTC.

This chain connects TRBV5-4 to TRBJ2-5; 7 bases map to TRBD1. Trimming removed 0 bases from V and 5 bases from J; junction bases left unmatched: 10. The CDR3 sequence is 16 residues long. CDR1 is SGHNT and CDR2 is YYREEE in the germline V gene (reference sequence). CDR3 amino acids: CASSLGGQKRWETQYF. The CDR3 bases are TGTGCCAGCAGCTTGGGGGGACAGAAAAGGTGGGAGACCCAGTACTTC. Full variable domain (rest looked up from reference TRBV5-4 and TRBJ2-5): ETGVTQSPTHLIKTRGQQVTLRCSSQSGHNTVSWYQQALGQGPQFIFQYYREEENGRGNFPPRFSGLQFPNYSSELNVNALELDDSALYLCASSLGGQKRWETQYFGPGTRLLVL.

The chain recombines TRBV19 with TRBJ1-6; tentative D call: TRBD1 (5 bases). Germline values: CDR1 LNHDA, CDR2 SQIVND (reference sequence). The CDR3 spans 11 residues. The ends were cut back, 5 bases at V and 12 bases at J, with 8 bases in the middle. CDR3 nucleotides: TGTGCCAGTAGTGCCGGGGGACCCCTCCACTTT. It yields the protein CASSAGGPLHF.

The chain joins TRBV25-1 to TRBJ1-6; D is uncertain. V lost 0 bases, J lost 2 bases, and 5 bases lay in between. From germline, CDR1 is MGHDK and CDR2 SYGVNS. CDR3 length: 15 amino acids. The CDR3 loop is CASSEYTAYNSPLHF. CDR3 in DNA: TGTGCCAGCAGTGAATACACAGCCTATAATTCACCCCTCCACTTT.